This entry lists 20 T cell receptor beta chains sequenced from one sample in a study of T cells after yellow fever vaccination. TCRdb used MiXCR to reprocess the 5' RACE reads, holding one entry per CDR3 protein. The top ten clones hold approximately 15% of a sample with 300,000 to 400,000 distinct CDR3 sequences, 8% to 9.5% of them seen once. The source material was PBMCs, sampled roughly 45 days after the first yellow fever vaccination. The receptors stem from a man in his late teens or twenties who received the YFV17D yellow fever vaccine.

This clonotype has a handful of counts. V and J are TRBV4-3 and TRBJ1-4; 9 bases line up with TRBD1. CDR3 length: 16 residues. Germline V CDR1 and CDR2: LGHNA, YSLEER. With V trimmed by 1 base and J by 5 bases, 5 bases remained unmatched. The CDR3 DNA is TGCGCCAGCAGCCAAGGTGCGGGACAGGGCAATGAAAAACTGTTTTTT. Its translation is CASSQGAGQGNEKLFF.

At least ten counts were recorded for this clonotype. This chain's CDR3 is CASNDLDKSDEKLFF. The CDR3 DNA is TGTGCCAGCAACGACCTGGACAAGAGCGATGAAAAACTGTTTTTT. V and J are TRBV28 and TRBJ1-4; TRBD1 is a possible D gene (5 bases). The germline V gene encodes CDR1 MDHEN and CDR2 SYDVKM. The CDR3 has 15 residues. Trimming removed 7 bases at V and 6 bases at J, with 18 bases between.

This clonotype was counted only a few times. The J gene is TRBJ2-5, the V gene TRBV5-6; 10 nucleotides align to TRBD1. Germline V CDR1 and CDR2: SGHDT, YYEEEE. Trimming at V came to 4 bases and at J to 6 bases, leaving 3 bases not matched to a gene. The CDR3 covers 13 residues. The DNA of the CDR3 is TGTGCCAGCAGCGGGACAGGGGAGAAGACCCAGTACTTC. It encodes CASSGTGEKTQYF.

A word on this clonotype: One junction end disagrees with the germline gene, perhaps due to a read error. This chain uses TRBV27 with TRBJ1-6, with a tentative D call TRBD1 (5 bases). The CDR3 sequence is 13 residues long. Germline assignment: CDR1 MNHEY and CDR2 SMNVEV (reference sequence). The chain's CDR3 is CATSPGNNSPLHF. DNA of the CDR3: TGTGCCACCAGTCCAGGGAATAATTCACCCCTCCACTTT.

This clonotype was detected only a few times. The V gene is TRBV6-5, the J gene TRBJ2-1; D unclear. V lost 0 bases to trimming and J lost 3 bases, with 12 bases between them. CDR3 length equals 16 residues. From germline, CDR1 is MNHEY and CDR2 SVGAGI. Here the CDR3 reads CASSYSILTLYNEQFF. CDR3 sequence (DNA): TGTGCCAGCAGTTACTCGATATTGACCCTCTACAATGAGCAGTTCTTC.

This clonotype has a handful of counts. The chain couples TRBV12-3 or TRBV12-4 to TRBJ1-1; TRBD1 matches 7 bases. The CDR3 contains 13 residues. V lost 6 bases and J lost 3; bases outside the gene matches: 4. The CDR3 DNA is TGTGCCAGCAGCCCAGGGGGGCACACTGAAGCTTTCTTT. The encoded protein is CASSPGGHTEAFF.

The chain employs TRBV5-1 and TRBJ2-1; the match to TRBD1 covers 8 bases. V dropped 4 bases and J dropped 11; count of bases not matched to a gene: 11. Germline loops: CDR1 SGHRS, CDR2 YFSETQ. This CDR3 is built from 14 residues. This CDR3 reads CASSVPGGSGKQFF. The CDR3 region has the DNA TGCGCCAGCAGCGTCCCAGGGGGCTCGGGGAAGCAGTTCTTC.

The V and J genes are TRBV30 and TRBJ1-5; 7 nucleotides match TRBD1. Germline CDR1 is GTSNPN and CDR2 is SVGIG (reference sequence). The CDR3 is 15 residues long. V was pared by 2 bases and J by 0 bases, with 4 bases of the junction left unmatched. This CDR3 reads CAWSRDSYSNQPQHF. The DNA of the CDR3 is TGTGCCTGGAGTCGGGACAGCTATAGCAATCAGCCCCAGCATTTT.

About this clonotype itself: The junction departs from germline at one end; a sequencing error may be responsible. V and J are TRBV20-1 and TRBJ2-1; D is undetermined. Germline V CDR1 and CDR2: DFQATT, SNEGSKA (reference sequence). The CDR3 length is 16 residues. CDR3 coding DNA: TGCTGTGCTAGAGATCCCACCTTCCGGACCGACAATGAGCAGTTCTTC. This codes for CCARDPTFRTDNEQFF.

In this sample, this clonotype turned up a few times. The chain has TRBV29-1 and TRBJ2-3; 7 bases are a match to TRBD1. The CDR3 consists of 13 residues. Germline values: CDR1 SQVTM, CDR2 ANQGSEA. The ends lost 4 bases at V and 2 bases at J; junction bases unmatched: 3. The CDR3 loop is CSVAGQYTDTQYF. CDR3 nucleotide sequence: TGCAGCGTTGCGGGACAGTACACAGATACGCAGTATTTT.

The chain recombines TRBV2 with TRBJ2-5; the D gene is possibly TRBD2 (6 bases). Per the germline V gene, CDR1 is SNHLY and CDR2 is FYNNEI. The CDR3 is made up of 16 amino acids. Between the trimmed V and J ends, which lost 6 bases and 5 bases, there was a span of 22 bases. DNA of the CDR3: TGTGCCAGCAGCCTGGCGGGAAGGAACTCCAGGGAGACCCAGTACTTC. Amino acid sequence: CASSLAGRNSRETQYF.

Points on this clonotype: This sequence may be a read error, since a much larger clone differs from it by one base. The chain couples TRBV12-3 or TRBV12-4 to TRBJ2-3; TRBD2 matches at 9 bases. This CDR3 is built from 15 residues. V dropped 2 bases and J dropped 2; count of bases not matched to a gene: 2. The CDR3 DNA follows: TGTGCCAGCAGTTTACTAGCGGGGATCACAGATACGCAGTATTTT. This encodes CASSLLAGITDTQYF.

This clonotype has more than one count but fewer than ten. This chain links TRBV5-7 with TRBJ1-1; no reliable D call. TRBV5-7 counts as an open reading frame of uncertain function. The CDR3 contains 15 residues. V shed 4 bases and J shed 2 bases, with 15 bases lying between them. The CDR3 loop is CASSLTPTENTEAFF. The CDR3 DNA reads as TGTGCCAGCAGCCTCACCCCGACGGAAAACACTGAAGCTTTCTTT.

This clonotype was observed a handful of times. V is TRBV5-1 and J is TRBJ2-5; 9 positions match TRBD1. Trimming cost V 4 bases and J 3 bases; bases outside gene matches: 10. This CDR3 has 16 residues. CDR1 and CDR2 from the germline V gene are SGHRS and YFSETQ. The DNA of the CDR3 is TGCGCCAGCAGCCCGCGGACAGGGGCGTTCGAAGAGACCCAGTACTTC. Amino acids: CASSPRTGAFEETQYF. Full variable domain (rest looked up from reference TRBV5-1 and TRBJ2-5): KAGVTQTPRYLIKTRGQQVTLSCSPISGHRSVSWYQQTPGQGLQFLFEYFSETQRNKGNFPGRFSGRQFSNSRSEMNVSTLELGDSALYLCASSPRTGAFEETQYFGPGTRLLVL.

The chain links TRBV20-1 to TRBJ1-2; D is uncertain. The length of the CDR3 is 15 residues. Trimming shortened V by 0 bases and J by 6 bases, and 17 bases separated the two germline ends. Germline V gives CDR1 DFQATT, CDR2 SNEGSKA (reference sequence). The DNA for the CDR3 is TGCAGTGCTAGAGATCCGGTCCGAGGGATGGATGGCTACACCTTC. The encoded protein is CSARDPVRGMDGYTF.

V is TRBV12-3 or TRBV12-4 and J is TRBJ1-2; 7 bases are shared with TRBD1. The CDR3 sequence is 13 residues long. V shed 4 bases, J shed 4 bases, and the junction held 3 bases outside the gene matches. This chain's CDR3 is CASSWGQIYGYTF. CDR3 DNA: TGTGCCAGCAGTTGGGGACAGATCTATGGCTACACCTTC.

The gene calls are TRBV7-2 and TRBJ1-6; 10 bases match TRBD1. The CDR3 runs to 14 residues. The germline V gene encodes CDR1 SGHTA and CDR2 FQGNSA. With V trimmed by 5 bases and J by 10 bases, 5 bases remained unmatched. DNA for the CDR3: TGTGCCAGCAGCCGACAGGGGGCAAAGTCACCCCTCCACTTT. Its protein is CASSRQGAKSPLHF.

This clonotype was observed a few times. The chain uses TRBV7-3 and TRBJ2-5; D might be TRBD1 or TRBD2, each matching 5 bases. Germline CDR1 is SGHTA and CDR2 is FQGTGA. The V and J ends lost 6 bases and 5 bases respectively, with 19 bases between them. This CDR3 has 15 amino acids. CDR3 bases: TGTGCCAGCAGTAGGTTAGCTGGGGACGTTGAGACCCAGTACTTC. Translating gives CASSRLAGDVETQYF.

This chain links TRBV7-2 with TRBJ1-1; TRBD1 aligns across 8 bases. This CDR3 has 14 amino acids. Germline V gene lookup returns CDR1 SGHTA and CDR2 FQGNSA. The junction had 12 bases not matched to a gene; V was cut back by 7 bases and J by 8 bases. The CDR3 sequence: CASNPGGAEREAFF. The CDR3 coding sequence is TGTGCCAGCAACCCAGGGGGCGCGGAGAGAGAAGCTTTCTTT.

In this sample, this clonotype turned up a few times. The rearrangement uses TRBV5-6 and TRBJ2-1, with 12 nucleotides matching TRBD2. Germline V gene data show CDR1 as SGHDT and CDR2 as YYEEEE. The ends lost 5 bases at V and 9 bases at J; junction bases unmatched: 6. This CDR3 has 14 residues. CDR3 loop: CASRLAGGTGEQFF. In DNA, the CDR3 is TGTGCCAGCAGACTAGCGGGGGGCACGGGTGAGCAGTTCTTC.